The source of this TCR beta chain is a study of siplizumab effects on memory and regulatory T cells (dated by TCRdb to between 2018 and 2021). Turning to the overall study: The effect of the anti-CD2 antibody siplizumab on alloreactive T-cell subsets was examined in allogeneic mixed lymphocyte reactions constructed from human PBMCs.

From V the trimming removes 4 bases and from J it removes 5 bases, while the gene matches leave 5 bases of the junction unaccounted for. Based on the germline V gene, the CDR1 and CDR2 sequences are SGHAT and FQNNGV. The CDR3, cysteine through phenylalanine, is 16 amino acids long. Only the CDR3 DNA stays, 48 bases, in frame from base 1. With regard to this clone: Its cognate antigen has yet to be identified. No base qualities exist here, and no much larger clone lies one base off it.

General study outcomes and caveats: Whether proliferating Tregs from siplizumab cultures were suppressive was not functionally confirmed. The cumulative frequency of alloreactive sequences that could be traced back to unstimulated CD4+ memory T cells was significantly reduced by siplizumab. A naive or memory phenotype could not be assigned to roughly 80-97% of proliferating CD4+ or CD8+ clones. Unstimulated naive T cells appeared more diverse than memory T cells, and naive cells seemed to contribute substantially to the alloresponse. Because sequences below about 10^-5 frequency were poorly captured, only a minor fraction of alloreactive clones could be mapped to unstimulated subsets. Among mappable alloreactive CD4+ clones, the Treg-derived fraction averaged nearly 70% with siplizumab versus around 29% in control reactions.

Libraries were made using the immunoSEQ multiplex PCR assay. Approximately 10^5 TCR templates per sample were assayed on the deep sequencing platform. Genomic DNA extracted from sorted T cells was the material used for TCRbeta CDR3 sequencing. The paper's data handling went like this. The R programming language was used for clonal analysis of TCRbeta CDR3 data. Alloreactive CD4+ and CD8+ clones were defined by comparing unstimulated samples with post-reaction CFSE-low samples. By matching sequences to the repertoires of sorted unstimulated Treg and non-Treg cells, each alloreactive CD4+ clone was assigned a regulatory or non-regulatory origin. Drawn from immuneACCESS, this table holds only the in-frame rearrangements with V and J called that TCRdb kept. Clones are partly lost; checked studies trace under half to an unresolved V gene and leave the rest unexplained. V, J and clone size reflect that table, while D and trimming were determined from the DNA. Across this sample there are under 100,000 clones, with approximately 88% seen only once. Of the sample, approximately 1.4% falls within the top ten clones.

Sorted unstimulated T cells and proliferating T cells recovered from mixed lymphocyte reactions underwent TCRbeta CDR3 sequencing. Fresh whole blood from around 11 HLA-typed healthy donors was used to isolate PBMCs. Unstimulated CD4+ regulatory T cells were FACS-sorted to map the origin of alloreactive clones. The origin of this receptor is a human donor in good health. The chain is made from TRBV11-2 and TRBJ2-2, with 12 bases aligning to TRBD2. Material: Tregs sorted from blood. The CDR3 in this case is CASSSRLAGETGELFF. DNA sequence: TGTGCCAGCAGCTCGCGACTAGCGGGGGAGACCGGGGAGCTGTTTTTT. The CDR3 plus the reference TRBV11-2 and TRBJ2-2 genes for the other parts give the full variable domain: EAGVAQSPRYKIIEKRQSVAFWCNPISGHATLYWYQQILGQGPKLLIQFQNNGVVDDSQLPKDRFSAERLKGVDSTLKIQPAKLEDSAVYLCASSSRLAGETGELFFGEGSRLTVL.